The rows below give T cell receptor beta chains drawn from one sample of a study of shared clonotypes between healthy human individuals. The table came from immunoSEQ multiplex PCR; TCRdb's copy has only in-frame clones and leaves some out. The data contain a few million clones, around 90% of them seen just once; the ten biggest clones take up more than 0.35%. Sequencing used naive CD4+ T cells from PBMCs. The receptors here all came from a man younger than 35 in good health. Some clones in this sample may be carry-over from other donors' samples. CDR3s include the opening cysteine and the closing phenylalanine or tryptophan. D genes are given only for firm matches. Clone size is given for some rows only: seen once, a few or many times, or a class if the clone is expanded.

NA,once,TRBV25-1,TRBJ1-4,TGTGCCAGCAGTGAATTTGGGACGGTAGGGGGGGACGAAAAACTGTTTTTT,CASSEFGTVGGDEKLFF
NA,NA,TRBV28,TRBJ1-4,TGTGCCAGCAGTCCCGGGGGGGGCCTTAATGAAAAACTGTTTTTT,CASSPGGGLNEKLFF
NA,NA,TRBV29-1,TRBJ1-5,TGCAGCGTGGGCGATCAGCCCCAGCATTTT,CSVGDQPQHF
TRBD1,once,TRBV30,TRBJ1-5,TGTGCCTGGAGTCCAAGCCCCGACAGGGATTTCACTCAGCCCCAGCATTTT,CAWSPSPDRDFTQPQHF
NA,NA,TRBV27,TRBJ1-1,TGTGCCAGCAGTTTCGGTCGGGGGAGGTCTACTGAAGCTTTCTTT,CASSFGRGRSTEAFF
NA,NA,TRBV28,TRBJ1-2,TGTGCCAGCCTTAACTATGGCTACACCTTC,CASLNYGYTF
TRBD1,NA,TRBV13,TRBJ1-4,TGTGCCAGCAGCTTACAAGACAGGGCTAATGAAAAACTGTTTTTT,CASSLQDRANEKLFF
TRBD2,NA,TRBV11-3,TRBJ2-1,TGTGCCAGCAGCTCCAGCGGGAGAAGGGATGAGCAGTTCTTC,CASSSSGRRDEQFF
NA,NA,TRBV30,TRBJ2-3,TGTGCCTGGAGTGAACAGACGGATTACACAGATACGCAGTATTTT,CAWSEQTDYTDTQYF
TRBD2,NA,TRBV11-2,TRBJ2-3,TGTGCCAGCAGCCCCCGTAGCGGGAGGTTGGCAGATACGCAGTATTTT,CASSPRSGRLADTQYF
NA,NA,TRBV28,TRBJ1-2,TGTGCCAGCAGTTTAAACTATGACAAGGCTACCACCTTC,CASSLNYDKATTF
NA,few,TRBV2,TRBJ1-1,TGTGCCAGCAGTGTTGTTGGGCAGAACACTGAAGCTTTCTTT,CASSVVGQNTEAFF
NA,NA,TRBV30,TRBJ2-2,TGTGCCTGGAGGAGGAAGACTAGAGGGATGCGCGGGGAGCTGTTTTTT,CAWRRKTRGMRGELFF
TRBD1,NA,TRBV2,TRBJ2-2,TGTGCCAGCAGTAGACAGGGGAACACCGGGGAGCTGTTTTTT,CASSRQGNTGELFF
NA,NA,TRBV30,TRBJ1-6,TGTGCCTGGGGTGATCTGAATAATTCACCCCTCCACTTT,CAWGDLNNSPLHF
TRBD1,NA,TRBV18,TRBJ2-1,TGTGCCAGCTCACTGGGACAGTACAATGAGCAGTTCTTC,CASSLGQYNEQFF
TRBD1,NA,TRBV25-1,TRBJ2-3,TGTGCCAGCAGTGACGGGACAGGGGGTTGGGGGACAGATACGCAGTATTTT,CASSDGTGGWGTDTQYF
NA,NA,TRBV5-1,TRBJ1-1,TGCGCCAGCAGCTTGGGTGCCGGGAGGGCCTCTTACTTGAACACTGAAGCTTTCTTT,CASSLGAGRASYLNTEAFF
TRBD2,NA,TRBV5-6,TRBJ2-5,TGTGCCAGCAGCCCCCGAGGCGGGAGGGCCGGGACCCAGTACTTC,CASSPRGGRAGTQYF
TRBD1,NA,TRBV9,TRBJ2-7,TGTGCCAGCAGCGCAGGCGAAGACAGGGGCCTGTACTTC,CASSAGEDRGLYF
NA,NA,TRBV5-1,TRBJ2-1,TGCGCCAGCAGCTTGAATAGCGTCAAGTACAATGAGCAGTTCTTC,CASSLNSVKYNEQFF
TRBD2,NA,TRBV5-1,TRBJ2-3,TGCGCCAGCAGCCCACAGGGACTAGGGGTGGGGGCGCAGTATTTT,CASSPQGLGVGAQYF
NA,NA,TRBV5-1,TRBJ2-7,TGCGCCAGCAGCTTGGTCGTCGCCGAGCTAAACTACGAGCAGTACTTC,CASSLVVAELNYEQYF
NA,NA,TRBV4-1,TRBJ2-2,TGCGCCAGCAGCCAAGACCGAGGGACTAACACCGGGGAGCTGTTTTTT,CASSQDRGTNTGELFF
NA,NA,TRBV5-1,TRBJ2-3,TGCGCCAGCAGCTTGGCTGCAGGCGCTAGCACAGATACGCAGTATTTT,CASSLAAGASTDTQYF
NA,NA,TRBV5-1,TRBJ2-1,TGCGCCAGCAGCTTCATAGAGGGTACCTACAATGAGCAGTTCTTC,CASSFIEGTYNEQFF